This TCR beta chain was profiled in a study of cytomegalovirus exposure and HLA in healthy donors. General study results and limits: Roughly uniform sequencing depth across donors was assumed, possibly incorrectly. By HLA locus, TCR association rates varied in a later analysis, with DRB1 showing the most and HLA-C the fewest. A later analysis found most CMV-associated TCR beta chains apparently HLA-restricted.

CDR1 and CDR2 (germline): MNHNY, SVGAGI (reference sequence). Trimming took off 2 bases at V and 3 bases at J, with 5 bases between the two ends. The CDR3 loop spans 13 amino acids. Worth noting for this clone: Antigen: not known.

PCR involved 60 Vbeta and 13 Jbeta primers. Assay used: immunoSEQ multiplex PCR; TCRdb lists only in-frame clones, some missing. Of 150,000 to 200,000 clones in the sample, about 80% are singletons; the top ten hold around 1.9%. The receptor comes from a woman younger than 30 in good health and CMV-seropositive. The sample consisted of PBMCs. The rearrangement links TRBV6-6 to TRBJ2-1; D remains unclear. Written as DNA, the CDR3 is TGTGCCAGCAGTTACGCAGGCTACAATGAGCAGTTCTTC. Amino acids: CASSYAGYNEQFF.